This T cell receptor (beta chain) is drawn from a study of blood T cell repertoires in COVID-19. Study overall: Whether acute or convalescent, the COVID-19 samples came from the United States, Italy and Spain. Sources were T cells, B-cell-depleted T cells, or PBMCs; the material itself was cDNA or gDNA.

The assay was immunoSEQ multiplex PCR, and TCRdb's table has in-frame clones only and misses some. The sample has approximately 300,000 clones, approximately 89% seen once. The participants were between 18 and 89 years old and came from under 25 US areas. Participant reports of clinical history set cohort assignment. The CDR3 totals 15 residues. From germline, CDR1 is MDHEN and CDR2 SYDVKM. Unmatched junction bases numbered 6, after V lost 2 bases and J lost 8 bases. The gene calls are TRBV28 and TRBJ1-4; 9 bases align to TRBD1. The origin of this receptor is a woman younger than 35 who had recovered from COVID-19. The sequenced sample was PBMCs or T cells enriched from blood (not recorded which). The CDR3 spells CASSLLQGAGEKLFF. In DNA form, the CDR3 reads TGTGCCAGCAGTTTACTACAGGGGGCTGGGGAAAAACTGTTTTTT.